A selection of T cell receptor beta chains follows, all from one sample in a study of blood T cell repertoires in COVID-19. Assay: immunoSEQ multiplex PCR; the TCRdb copy retains only in-frame clones and omits some. The sample has tens of thousands of clones, around 80% seen once; the top ten hold approximately 25%. The source material was peripheral blood. The source of these receptors is a man aged 60 to 75 with acute or convalescent COVID-19. Both conserved end residues are part of each CDR3. A D gene is named only where the DNA matches it firmly. A clone size is listed for some rows: how often the clone was seen (once, few, many), or a class if it is expanded.

DNA | CDR3 | size | V | length | J | D
TGTGCCAGCAGTTTAACGGTTTCAGGGGCCGTCTCTCAGCCCCAGCATTTT | CASSLTVSGAVSQPQHF | NA | TRBV27 | 17 | TRBJ1-5 | NA
TGTGCCAGCAGCCTCCGGACAGGTCCGTCCTATGGCTACACCTTC | CASSLRTGPSYGYTF | once | TRBV6-5 | 15 | TRBJ1-2 | TRBD1
TGTGCCAGCAGTTTACGGGGGAATTCACCCCTCCACTTT | CASSLRGNSPLHF | NA | TRBV28 | 13 | TRBJ1-6 | NA
TGTGCCAGCAGCCGCCCGGCGGGGGGCGCCTACGAGCAGTACTTC | CASSRPAGGAYEQYF | NA | TRBV6-5 | 15 | TRBJ2-7 | TRBD2
TGTGCCAGTGAAACAGGGGACGAGCAGTACTTC | CASETGDEQYF | NA | TRBV7-9 | 11 | TRBJ2-7 | TRBD1
TGTGCCAGCAGCCCCCCCAGGGGGTCTGGATATGGCTACACCTTC | CASSPPRGSGYGYTF | NA | TRBV3-1/TRBV3-2 | 15 | TRBJ1-2 | TRBD1
TGTGCCAGCAGTTTGGACAGGAACTATGGCTACACCTTC | CASSLDRNYGYTF | NA | TRBV28 | 13 | TRBJ1-2 | TRBD1
TGTGCCAGCAGCATATACAGGGGGAGGCACACTGAAGCTTTCTTT | CASSIYRGRHTEAFF | NA | TRBV11-2 | 15 | TRBJ1-1 | TRBD1
TGTGCCAGCAGTCGGACAGGGGCGAATCAGCCCCAGCATTTT | CASSRTGANQPQHF | once | TRBV6-5 | 14 | TRBJ1-5 | TRBD1
TGTGCCAGCAGTGAATACGGGGGGGCAGGAAATGAGCAGTTCTTC | CASSEYGGAGNEQFF | NA | TRBV25-1 | 15 | TRBJ2-1 | TRBD2
TGTGCCAGCAGTGAAACATACGGGACAGGGGTCGTAAAGACCCAGTACTTC | CASSETYGTGVVKTQYF | NA | TRBV6-1 | 17 | TRBJ2-5 | TRBD1
TGTGCCAGCAGCTTCGCTTCGGGGGGGATGGACACCGGGGAGCTGTTTTTT | CASSFASGGMDTGELFF | NA | TRBV7-9 | 17 | TRBJ2-2 | TRBD2
TGTGCCTGCAGCCCGGACAGGGGGACCAGTATAACCCGGAGGTCCCATTATAATTCACCCCTCCACTTT | CACSPDRGTSITRRSHYNSPLHF | NA | TRBV7-8 | 23 | TRBJ1-6 | TRBD1
TGTGCCAGCAGTGAAACTACTCCAACTAATGAAAAACTGTTTTTT | CASSETTPTNEKLFF | NA | TRBV2 | 15 | TRBJ1-4 | NA
TGTGCCAGCGCCGCCCAGTTCTCTGGAAACACCATATATTTT | CASAAQFSGNTIYF | NA | TRBV7-2 | 14 | TRBJ1-3 | NA
TGTGCCAGAAGTCCGGGACTAGAGAGGTTACGGAGCTCCTACAATGAGCAGTTCTTC | CARSPGLERLRSSYNEQFF | NA | TRBV6-4 | 19 | TRBJ2-1 | TRBD2